This T cell receptor beta chain was sequenced for a study of human T cells and chemical hapten exposure. The CDR3 covers 14 residues. Germline V gene data show CDR1 as KGHSH and CDR2 as LQKENI. The V segment lost 5 bases and the J segment 4 bases; nucleotides outside the gene matches: 6. TCRdb reprocessed the RACE reads via MiXCR and lists one record per CDR3 protein. The data contain 150,000 to 200,000 distinct CDR3 sequences, 14% of them singletons. The sample's time point: patch test 1, 2 weeks after DPC sensitization. Treatment specified: therapeutic diphenylcyclopropenone sensitization with weekly scalp DPC.

The rearrangement joins TRBV18 to TRBJ2-3, with TRBD1 matching over 7 bases. The receptor's source is a woman under 40 with alopecia areata. Some clones in this sample may be carry-over from other donors' samples. The source material was whole blood, sampled in connection with sensitization to the hapten diphenylcyclopropenone (DPC). The CDR3 loop is CASSTRQGSDTQYF. CDR3 in DNA: TGTGCCAGCTCAACAAGACAGGGTTCAGATACGCAGTATTTT.